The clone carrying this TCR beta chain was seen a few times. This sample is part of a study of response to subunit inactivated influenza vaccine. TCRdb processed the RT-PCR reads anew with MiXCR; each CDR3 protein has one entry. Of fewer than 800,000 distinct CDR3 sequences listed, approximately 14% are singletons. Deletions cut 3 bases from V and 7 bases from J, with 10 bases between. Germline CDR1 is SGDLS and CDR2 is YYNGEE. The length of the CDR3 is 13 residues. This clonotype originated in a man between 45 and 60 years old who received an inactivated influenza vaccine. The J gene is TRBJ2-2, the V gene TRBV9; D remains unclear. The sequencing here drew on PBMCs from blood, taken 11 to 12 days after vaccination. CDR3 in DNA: TGTGCCAGCAGCGCCGTGTGGATCGGGGAGCTGTTTTTT. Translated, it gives CASSAVWIGELFF.